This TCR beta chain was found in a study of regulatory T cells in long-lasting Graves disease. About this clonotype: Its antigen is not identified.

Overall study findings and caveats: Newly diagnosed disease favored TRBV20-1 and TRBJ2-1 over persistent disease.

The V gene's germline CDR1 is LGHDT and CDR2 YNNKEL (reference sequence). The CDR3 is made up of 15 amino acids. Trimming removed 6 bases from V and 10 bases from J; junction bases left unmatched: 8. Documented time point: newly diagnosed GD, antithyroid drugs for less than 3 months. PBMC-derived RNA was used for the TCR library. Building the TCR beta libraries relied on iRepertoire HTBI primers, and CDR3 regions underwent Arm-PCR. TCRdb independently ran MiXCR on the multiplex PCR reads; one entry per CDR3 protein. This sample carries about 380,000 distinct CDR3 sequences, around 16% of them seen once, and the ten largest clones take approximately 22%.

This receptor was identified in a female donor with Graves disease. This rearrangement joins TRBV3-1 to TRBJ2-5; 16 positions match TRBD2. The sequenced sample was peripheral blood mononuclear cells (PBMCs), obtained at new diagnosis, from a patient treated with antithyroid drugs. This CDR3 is CASRRGTSGRANQYF. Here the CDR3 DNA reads TGTGCCAGCAGACGGGGGACTAGCGGGAGGGCTAACCAGTACTTC.